This TCR beta chain emerged from a study of T cells after yellow fever vaccination. Findings and limits, study-wide: Reappearance after the booster was observed for most primary-vaccination clones (about 96% CD4, around 90% CD8). Faster peaking, at day 5 versus 15, marked a secondary response that was weaker. The CD4 compartment and the CD8 compartment contained a small share of clonotypes in common.

This clonotype was counted only a few times. Its target is unknown. A process of 5'RACE template switching, which added a universal primer site and UMIs, was used to make TCR cDNA. TCRdb re-analysed the 5' RACE reads in MiXCR, keeping a single row per CDR3 protein. The sample holds approximately 300,000 distinct CDR3 sequences, about an eighth seen once. This receptor was obtained from a man aged 30 to 39 who received the YFV17D yellow fever vaccine. The material was CD4+ T cells sorted from PBMCs, obtained 45 days after the yellow fever booster vaccination.

The CDR3, as DNA: TGCGCCAGCAGCTTGGAACCAGGGGGAGAGACCCAGTACTTC. Translated, it gives CASSLEPGGETQYF. The chain joins TRBV5-1 to TRBJ2-5, with 7 positions matching TRBD1. The junction had 3 bases not matched to a gene; V was cut back by 0 bases and J by 4 bases. Germline V lookup: CDR1 SGHRS, CDR2 YFSETQ. The CDR3 length is 14 residues.